Below are 20 T cell receptor beta chains sequenced from a single sample in a study of T cell responses to AZD1222 COVID-19 vaccine. Only in-frame clones appear in the TCRdb table, and some are missing; sequencing was by immunoSEQ multiplex PCR. The sample has about 110,000 clones; roughly 84% are singletons. Sample: peripheral blood, taken on day 0 of AZD1222 vaccination. The receptors here all came from an adult in good health.

This sequence joins TRBV6-4 and TRBJ2-1; D gene uncertain. Trimming shortened V by 2 bases and J by 8 bases, and 10 bases separated the two germline ends. The germline V gene has CDR1 MRHNA and CDR2 SNTAGT. This CDR3 has 13 residues. CDR3 region: CASSDTPPHEQFF. CDR3 coding DNA: TGTGCCAGCAGTGACACGCCCCCCCATGAGCAGTTCTTC.

The chain links TRBV7-2 to TRBJ1-2, with D perhaps TRBD1 (5 bases). The CDR3 is 17 amino acids. Trimming stripped 5 bases from V and 4 bases from J, with 23 bases between. Germline CDR1 and CDR2: SGHTA and FQGNSA. The CDR3 spells CASSLSRQRGASYGYTF. DNA of the CDR3: TGTGCCAGCAGCCTTAGTCGGCAGAGGGGTGCTAGCTATGGCTACACCTTC.

This clone was observed a single time. The rearrangement links TRBV6-4 to TRBJ1-1; a weak D match, TRBD1 (6 bases). Germline V gives CDR1 MRHNA, CDR2 SNTAGT. Trimming shortened V by 6 bases and J by 1 base, and 9 bases separated the two germline ends. The CDR3 spans 13 residues. In nucleotides, the CDR3 is TGTGCCAGCAGACAGGACAGGAACACTGAAGCTTTCTTT. Translation: CASRQDRNTEAFF.

This sequence joins TRBV18 and TRBJ1-3, with a possible D match to TRBD1 (6 bases). Trimming pared 3 bases from V and 1 base from J, leaving 19 bases between. The CDR3 extends over 18 amino acids. Germline CDR1 is KGHSH and CDR2 is LQKENI. This chain's CDR3 is CASSPLDSRGASGNTIYF. The DNA of the CDR3 is TGTGCCAGCTCACCCCTGGATTCGAGGGGGGCTTCTGGAAACACCATATATTTT. The full variable domain, completed using reference TRBV18 and TRBJ1-3, is NAGVMQNPRHLVRRRGQEARLRCSPMKGHSHVYWYRQLPEEGLKFMVYLQKENIIDESGMPKERFSAEFPKEGPSILRIQQVVRGDSAAYFCASSPLDSRGASGNTIYFGEGSWLTVV.

The genes are TRBV6-5 and TRBJ2-7; unclear D gene. V was trimmed by 3 bases and J by 3 bases, leaving 15 bases between them. Germline V gene lookup returns CDR1 MNHEY and CDR2 SVGAGI. This CDR3 has 15 amino acids. Written as DNA, the CDR3 is TGTGCCAGCAGTTATTACGGCGGCGTAAGCTACGAGCAGTACTTC. The encoded protein is CASSYYGGVSYEQYF.

The chain employs TRBV5-4 and TRBJ1-2, with 8 bases aligning to TRBD1. J was trimmed by 4 bases and V by 4 bases; bases with no gene match: 6. Germline values: CDR1 SGHNT, CDR2 YYREEE (reference sequence). CDR3 length: 14 amino acids. The CDR3 here is CASSVAQGVYGYTF. The CDR3 DNA follows: TGTGCCAGCAGCGTGGCACAGGGGGTCTATGGCTACACCTTC.

The CDR3 region has the DNA TGCGCCAGCAGCCAAAAGGACGTCGGCACTGAAGCTTTCTTT. Translating gives CASSQKDVGTEAFF. The rearrangement links TRBV4-1 to TRBJ1-1; D is unclear. The germline gives CDR1 MGHRA, CDR2 YSYEKL. The CDR3 sequence is 14 residues long. V was clipped by 2 bases and J by 4 bases, with 11 bases between them.

The genes are TRBV3-1 (or the pseudogene TRBV3-2) and TRBJ1-2; no clear D gene. V lost 3 bases and J lost 1, with 9 bases in between. Germline-derived CDR1 and CDR2 are LGHDT and YNNKEL (reference sequence). The CDR3 is 14 amino acids. The CDR3 DNA is TGTGCCAGCAGCCAGGGTTCCCTTAACTATGGCTACACCTTC. Its translation is CASSQGSLNYGYTF.

V is TRBV5-1 and J is TRBJ2-3; the D gene is possibly TRBD2 (5 bases). The CDR3 runs 18 residues. Germline CDR1 SGHRS, CDR2 YFSETQ. V lost 4 bases and J 0 bases, leaving 21 bases between the germline ends. CDR3 sequence: CASSRVAGATSSTDTQYF. The CDR3 nucleotides are TGCGCCAGCAGCCGGGTGGCGGGTGCAACCTCTAGCACAGATACGCAGTATTTT.

The rearrangement uses TRBV12-3 or TRBV12-4 and TRBJ2-7; D unresolved. The CDR3 consists of 11 residues. The V end lost 4 bases, the J end lost 3 bases, and 4 bases lay between the germline ends. The CDR3 sequence is CASSSSYEQYF. CDR3 DNA: TGTGCCAGCAGTTCGAGCTACGAGCAGTACTTC.

The chain joins TRBV6-5 to TRBJ2-3, with D tentatively TRBD2 (5 bases). This CDR3 contains 15 residues. Germline V gene data show CDR1 as MNHEY and CDR2 as SVGAGI. The V gene lost 1 base and the J gene lost 2 bases, with 10 bases spanning the gap. The CDR3: CASSYFGGPTDTQYF. The CDR3 coding sequence is TGTGCCAGCAGTTACTTTGGCGGGCCCACAGATACGCAGTATTTT.

The J gene is TRBJ2-3, the V gene TRBV6-4, with D unclear. Per the germline V gene, CDR1 is MRHNA and CDR2 is SNTAGT. V was clipped by 2 bases and J by 5 bases, with 8 bases between them. CDR3 length: 13 residues. The CDR3 nucleotides read TGTGCCAGCAGTGACAGGGCAGAAGATACGCAGTATTTT. It specifies CASSDRAEDTQYF.

This clone was recorded only once. The chain carries TRBV5-1 and TRBJ2-1, with D maybe TRBD2 (6 bases). Trimming left V 2 bases short and J 7 bases short, with 16 bases between. The CDR3 covers 15 residues. Germline lookup yields CDR1 SGHRS and CDR2 YFSETQ. The CDR3 region is CASSFTQGGGNEQFF. The CDR3 DNA follows: TGCGCCAGCAGCTTCACTCAGGGTGGGGGGAATGAGCAGTTCTTC.

V usage is TRBV15 and J usage is TRBJ1-5, with TRBD1 matching 7 bases. The CDR3 has 17 amino acids. V was clipped by 1 base and J by 0 bases; unmatched bases: 6. CDR1 and CDR2 from the germline V gene are LNHNV and YYDKDF (reference sequence). This CDR3 reads CATSRGGQTYSNQPQHF. The CDR3 DNA is TGTGCCACCAGCAGAGGGGGACAGACCTATAGCAATCAGCCCCAGCATTTT.

In its sample, this clone was seen once. The rearrangement uses TRBV5-5 and TRBJ2-7; D call uncertain. The V end lost 0 bases, the J end lost 3 bases, and 7 bases lay between the germline ends. CDR1 and CDR2 (germline): SGHKS, YYEKEE (reference sequence). This CDR3 is built from 13 residues. The CDR3 here is CASSLETSYEQYF. The CDR3 DNA reads TGTGCCAGCAGCTTGGAGACCAGCTACGAGCAGTACTTC.

The chain couples TRBV5-1 to TRBJ1-1; the match to TRBD1 covers 8 bases. This CDR3 contains 14 residues. The germline CDR1 and CDR2 sequences are SGHRS and YFSETQ. The trim removed 5 bases at V and 0 bases at J, leaving 3 bases unmatched. The CDR3 bases are TGCGCCAGCAGTTGGACAGGGCTGAACACTGAAGCTTTCTTT. Encoded protein: CASSWTGLNTEAFF.

This clone was counted between two and nine times. The CDR3 sequence is CASSLDGTFGGYTF. CDR3 DNA: TGTGCCAGCAGCTTAGATGGGACATTCGGGGGCTACACCTTC. The rearrangement uses TRBV11-2 and TRBJ1-2, with D possibly matching TRBD1 (6 bases). CDR3 length: 14 amino acids. Looked up from germline, CDR1 is SGHAT and CDR2 is FQNNGV. Deletions cut 0 bases from V and 8 bases from J, with 13 bases between. Full variable domain (rest looked up from reference TRBV11-2 and TRBJ1-2): EAGVAQSPRYKIIEKRQSVAFWCNPISGHATLYWYQQILGQGPKLLIQFQNNGVVDDSQLPKDRFSAERLKGVDSTLKIQPAKLEDSAVYLCASSLDGTFGGYTFGSGTRLTVV.

The chain combines TRBV18 with TRBJ2-1; D is perhaps TRBD1 or TRBD2 (6 bases each). The CDR3 loop spans 15 amino acids. Per the germline V gene, CDR1 is KGHSH and CDR2 is LQKENI. Trimming shortened V by 3 bases and J by 7 bases, and 16 bases separated the two germline ends. This CDR3 is CASSPVRRGRNEQFF. CDR3 coding DNA: TGTGCCAGCTCACCGGTCAGGAGGGGGAGGAATGAGCAGTTCTTC.

The chain is built from TRBV7-9 and TRBJ1-1; the match to TRBD1 covers 7 bases. The trim removed 5 bases at V and 11 bases at J, leaving 5 bases unmatched. Germline lookup yields CDR1 SEHNR and CDR2 FQNEAQ (reference sequence). The CDR3 runs to 11 residues. In DNA, the CDR3 is TGTGCCAGCAGCACCGACAGGGCGGCTTTCTTT. Residues: CASSTDRAAFF.

V usage is TRBV6-6 and J usage is TRBJ2-2, with 13 bases lining up with TRBD2. Trimming at V came to 5 bases and at J to 4 bases, leaving 4 bases not matched to a gene. The CDR3 is made up of 16 amino acids. The germline V gene has CDR1 MNHNY and CDR2 SVGAGI (reference sequence). The CDR3 sequence: CASSQLAGGRTGELFF. DNA of the CDR3: TGTGCCAGCAGTCAACTAGCGGGGGGGCGCACCGGGGAGCTGTTTTTT.